These 10 T cell receptor beta chains share one sample of origin, sequenced in a study of molecular identifiers for immune sequencing clone quantification. TCRdb re-analysed the PCR reads in MiXCR, keeping a single row per CDR3 protein. The top ten hold about 0.84% of the sample, which has approximately 630,000 distinct CDR3 sequences, about 25% seen once. Sequencing was carried out using naive CD8+ T cells from blood, with Jurkat cell RNA spiked in. The subset here: FACS-sorted CD8+CD4-CCR7+CD45RA+ naive T cells. Source of these receptors: a human donor in good health. Some libraries in this study had Jurkat cell RNA spiked in.

V is TRBV20-1 and J is TRBJ2-5; 7 bases fit TRBD1. CDR1 and CDR2 (germline): DFQATT, SNEGSKA (reference sequence). The junction had 5 bases not matched to a gene; V was cut back by 2 bases and J by 2 bases. CDR3 length: 14 amino acids. Here the CDR3 reads CSARSGQVQETQYF. Written as DNA, the CDR3 is TGCAGTGCTAGATCAGGACAGGTTCAAGAGACCCAGTACTTC.

This clonotype has a handful of counts. This sequence joins TRBV9 and TRBJ1-1, with D uncertain. V gave up 4 bases and J gave up 4 bases, with 14 bases separating them. Germline values: CDR1 SGDLS, CDR2 YYNGEE. CDR3 length equals 14 residues. The CDR3 spells CASSIGPGSTEAFF. The DNA for the CDR3 is TGTGCCAGCAGCATTGGACCGGGGAGCACTGAAGCTTTCTTT.

This clonotype was detected many times. The rearrangement links TRBV5-6 to TRBJ2-3; the D is unclear. Germline loops: CDR1 SGHDT, CDR2 YYEEEE. The CDR3 runs to 13 residues. Trimming stripped 2 bases from V and 6 bases from J, with 10 bases between. This CDR3 reads CASSFPPVDTQYF. The CDR3 DNA sequence: TGTGCCAGCAGCTTCCCGCCCGTGGATACGCAGTATTTT. Full variable domain (remainder filled in from reference TRBV5-6 and TRBJ2-3): DAGVTQSPTHLIKTRGQQVTLRCSPKSGHDTVSWYQQALGQGPQFIFQYYEEEERQRGNFPDRFSGHQFPNYSSELNVNALLLGDSALYLCASSFPPVDTQYFGPGTRLTVL.

The V and J genes are TRBV5-1 and TRBJ1-1; 8 bases map to TRBD1. The CDR3 runs 14 residues. V was pared by 3 bases and J by 6 bases, with 7 bases of the junction left unmatched. Germline loops: CDR1 SGHRS, CDR2 YFSETQ. The CDR3 is CASSYTGGLPEAFF. For the CDR3, the DNA is TGCGCCAGCAGCTATACAGGGGGTCTGCCTGAAGCTTTCTTT.

Of note for this clonotype: Just one base apart from a much larger clone, this may be a read error. The rearrangement joins TRBV3-2 to TRBJ2-7. TRBV3-2 is a documented pseudogene. This CDR3 comprises 11 residues. CDR3 sequence: CASSRGAGQYF. The CDR3 nucleotides read TGTGCCAGCAGCCGAGGGGCTGGGCAGTACTTC.

V usage is TRBV6-1 and J usage is TRBJ2-7; perhaps TRBD2 as D (6 bases). Germline V gene lookup returns CDR1 MNHNS and CDR2 SASEGT. V dropped 6 bases and J dropped 3 bases, with 12 bases sitting between them. This CDR3 has 13 amino acids. The CDR3 spells CASRTRDHYEQYF. CDR3 DNA: TGTGCCAGCAGGACTAGGGACCACTACGAGCAGTACTTC.

In regard to this clonotype: Its ends do not fully match the called genes, so a read error is possible. The V call is TRBV20-1, the J call TRBJ2-7, with 9 bases identical to TRBD2. From germline, CDR1 is DFQATT and CDR2 SNEGSKA (reference sequence). The CDR3 is 15 amino acids. As DNA, the CDR3 is TGCAGTGATAGAGATAGGCTAGCGGGGACCTACGAGCAGTACTTC. It encodes CSDRDRLAGTYEQYF.

This chain uses TRBV9 with TRBJ1-6; TRBD1 matches at 7 bases. Germline CDR1 reads SGDLS; CDR2 reads YYNGEE. CDR3 size: 15 residues. V gave up 0 bases and J gave up 13 bases; unmatched junction bases: 10. In DNA form, the CDR3 reads TGTGCCAGCAGCGTAGAGTCGACAGGGTTTTCCCCCCTCCACTTT. It codes for CASSVESTGFSPLHF.

This clonotype was seen more than once but under ten times. CDR3 bases: TGTGCCAGCAGTACTAAGAGAGGGTCGGGCACAGATACGCAGTATTTT. Residues: CASSTKRGSGTDTQYF. The V and J genes are TRBV12-3 or TRBV12-4 and TRBJ2-3; TRBD2 might be the D (5 bases). CDR3 length: 16 residues. Between the trimmed V and J ends, which lost 5 bases and 1 base, there was a span of 16 bases.

Many counts were recorded for this clonotype. DNA of the CDR3: TGTGCCAGCAGCGTAGGCTGGAACACCGGGGAGCTGTTTTTT. Translating it yields CASSVGWNTGELFF. The genes are TRBV9 and TRBJ2-2; D gene uncertain. Germline V CDR1 and CDR2: SGDLS, YYNGEE. This CDR3 spans 14 amino acids. The V end lost 0 bases, the J end lost 1 base, and 4 bases lay between the germline ends.